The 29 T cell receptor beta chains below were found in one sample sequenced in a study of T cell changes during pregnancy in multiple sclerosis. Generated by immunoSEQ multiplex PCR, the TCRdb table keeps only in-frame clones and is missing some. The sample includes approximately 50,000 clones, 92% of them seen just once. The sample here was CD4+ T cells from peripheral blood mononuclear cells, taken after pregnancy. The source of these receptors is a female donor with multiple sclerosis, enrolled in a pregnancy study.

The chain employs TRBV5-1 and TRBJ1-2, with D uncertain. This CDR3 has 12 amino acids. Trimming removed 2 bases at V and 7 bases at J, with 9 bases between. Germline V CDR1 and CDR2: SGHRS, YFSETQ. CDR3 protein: CASSLDGFGYTF. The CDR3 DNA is TGCGCCAGCAGCTTAGACGGGTTTGGCTACACCTTC.

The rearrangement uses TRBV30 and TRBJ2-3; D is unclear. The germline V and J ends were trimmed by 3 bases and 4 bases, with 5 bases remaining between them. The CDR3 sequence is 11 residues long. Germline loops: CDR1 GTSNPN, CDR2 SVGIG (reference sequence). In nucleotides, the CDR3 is TGTGCCTGGAGCGGAGCAGATACGCAGTATTTT. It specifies CAWSGADTQYF.

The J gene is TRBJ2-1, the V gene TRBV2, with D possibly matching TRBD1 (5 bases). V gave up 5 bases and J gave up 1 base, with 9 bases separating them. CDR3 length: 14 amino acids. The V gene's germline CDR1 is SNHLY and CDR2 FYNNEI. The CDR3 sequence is CASSSQGSYNEQFF. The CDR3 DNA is TGTGCCAGCAGTTCGCAGGGTTCCTACAATGAGCAGTTCTTC.

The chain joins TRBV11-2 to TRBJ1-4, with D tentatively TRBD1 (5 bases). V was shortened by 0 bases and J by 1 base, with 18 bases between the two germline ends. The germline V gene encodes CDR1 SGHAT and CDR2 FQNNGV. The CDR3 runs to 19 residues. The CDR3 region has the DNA TGTGCCAGCAGCTTAGACTCAATGGGGGGGGGAGGAACTAATGAAAAACTGTTTTTT. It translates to CASSLDSMGGGGTNEKLFF.

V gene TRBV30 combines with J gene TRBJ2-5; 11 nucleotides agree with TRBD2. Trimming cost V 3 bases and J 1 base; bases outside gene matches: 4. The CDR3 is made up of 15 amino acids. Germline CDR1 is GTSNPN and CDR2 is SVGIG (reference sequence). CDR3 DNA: TGTGCCTGGAGGCCGGGACTAGCGGTCCAAGAGACCCAGTACTTC. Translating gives CAWRPGLAVQETQYF.

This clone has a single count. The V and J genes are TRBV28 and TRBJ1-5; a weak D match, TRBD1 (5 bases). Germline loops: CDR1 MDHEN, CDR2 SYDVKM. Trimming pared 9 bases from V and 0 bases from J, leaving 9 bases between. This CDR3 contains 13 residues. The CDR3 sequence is CASQGYSNQPQHF. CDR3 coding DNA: TGTGCCAGTCAGGGTTATAGCAATCAGCCCCAGCATTTT.

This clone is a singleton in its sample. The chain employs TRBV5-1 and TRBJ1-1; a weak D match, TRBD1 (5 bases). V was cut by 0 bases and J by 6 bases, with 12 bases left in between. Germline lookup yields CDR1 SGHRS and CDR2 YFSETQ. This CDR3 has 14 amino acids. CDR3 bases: TGCGCCAGCAGCTTGGGGACACCAGATTCTGAAGCTTTCTTT. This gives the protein CASSLGTPDSEAFF.

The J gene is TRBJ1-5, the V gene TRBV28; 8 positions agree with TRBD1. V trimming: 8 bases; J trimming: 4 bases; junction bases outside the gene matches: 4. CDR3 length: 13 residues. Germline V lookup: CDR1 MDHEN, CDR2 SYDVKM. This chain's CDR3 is CASADRDNQPQHF. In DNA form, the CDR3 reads TGTGCCAGCGCGGACAGGGATAATCAGCCCCAGCATTTT.

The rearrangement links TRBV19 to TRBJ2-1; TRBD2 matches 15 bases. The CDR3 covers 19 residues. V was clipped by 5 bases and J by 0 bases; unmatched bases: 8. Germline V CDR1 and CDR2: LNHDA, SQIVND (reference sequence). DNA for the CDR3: TGTGCCAGTAGTGCGGGGACTAGCGGGAGGAGCGGCTCCTACAATGAGCAGTTCTTC. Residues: CASSAGTSGRSGSYNEQFF.

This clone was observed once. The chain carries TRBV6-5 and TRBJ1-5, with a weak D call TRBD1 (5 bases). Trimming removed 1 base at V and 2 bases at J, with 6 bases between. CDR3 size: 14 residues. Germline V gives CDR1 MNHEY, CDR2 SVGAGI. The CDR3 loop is CASSYLGGNQPQHF. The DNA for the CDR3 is TGTGCCAGCAGTTACTTAGGGGGCAATCAGCCCCAGCATTTT.

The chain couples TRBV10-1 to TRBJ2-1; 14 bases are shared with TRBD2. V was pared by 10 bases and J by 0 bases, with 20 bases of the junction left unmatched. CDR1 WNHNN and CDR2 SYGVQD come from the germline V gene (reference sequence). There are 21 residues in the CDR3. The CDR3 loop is CAIPGLAGDYLGESSYNEQFF. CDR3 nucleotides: TGCGCCATACCGGGACTAGCGGGAGATTACCTCGGCGAAAGCTCCTACAATGAGCAGTTCTTC.

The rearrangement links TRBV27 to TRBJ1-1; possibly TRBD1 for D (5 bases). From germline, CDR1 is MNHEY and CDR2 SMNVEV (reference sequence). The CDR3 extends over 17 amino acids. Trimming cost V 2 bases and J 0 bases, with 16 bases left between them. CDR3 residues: CASSLGGNKIMNTEAFF. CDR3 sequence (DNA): TGTGCCAGCAGTTTAGGGGGGAATAAAATTATGAACACTGAAGCTTTCTTT.

CDR3 protein: CASSIAQGSYEQYF. The CDR3 DNA is TGTGCCAGTAGTATTGCACAGGGGAGCTACGAGCAGTACTTC. This chain joins TRBV19 and TRBJ2-7, with 7 nucleotides matching TRBD1. In germline, CDR1 is LNHDA, CDR2 SQIVND (reference sequence). This CDR3 is built from 14 residues. V gave up 3 bases and J gave up 3 bases; unmatched junction bases: 5.

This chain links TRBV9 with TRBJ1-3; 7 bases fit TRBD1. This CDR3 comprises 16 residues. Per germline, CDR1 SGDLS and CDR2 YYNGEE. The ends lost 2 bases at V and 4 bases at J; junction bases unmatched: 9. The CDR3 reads CASSVRQGPAGNTIYF. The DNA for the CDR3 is TGTGCCAGCAGCGTGAGACAGGGACCTGCGGGAAACACCATATATTTT.

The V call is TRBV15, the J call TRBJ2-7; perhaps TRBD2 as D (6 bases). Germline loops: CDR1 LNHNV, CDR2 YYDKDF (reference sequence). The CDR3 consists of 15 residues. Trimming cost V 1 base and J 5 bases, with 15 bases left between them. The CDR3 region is CATSRAVGGVNEQYF. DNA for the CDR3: TGTGCCACCAGCAGAGCAGTCGGAGGGGTGAACGAGCAGTACTTC.

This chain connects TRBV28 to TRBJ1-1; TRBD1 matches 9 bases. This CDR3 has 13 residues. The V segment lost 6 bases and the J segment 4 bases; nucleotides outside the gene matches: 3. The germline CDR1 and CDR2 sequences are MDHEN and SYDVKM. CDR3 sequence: CASRRDRVTEAFF. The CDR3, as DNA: TGTGCCAGCAGGAGGGACAGGGTCACTGAAGCTTTCTTT.

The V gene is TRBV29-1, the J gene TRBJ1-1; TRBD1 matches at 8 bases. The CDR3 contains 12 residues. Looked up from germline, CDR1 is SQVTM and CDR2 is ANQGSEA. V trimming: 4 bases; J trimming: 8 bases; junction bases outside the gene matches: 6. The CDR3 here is CSVGWGTGEAFF. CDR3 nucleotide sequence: TGCAGCGTTGGCTGGGGGACAGGAGAAGCTTTCTTT.

DNA of the CDR3: TGCGCCAGCAGTCGATACGCGTCACTGGACGCGGGAGATTTCGAGCAGTACTTC. It specifies CASSRYASLDAGDFEQYF. J is TRBJ2-7 and V is TRBV10-1; 7 nucleotides align to TRBD2. The CDR3 has 18 residues. J lost 6 bases, V lost 5 bases, and 22 bases had no gene match. Germline lookup yields CDR1 WNHNN and CDR2 SYGVQD (reference sequence).

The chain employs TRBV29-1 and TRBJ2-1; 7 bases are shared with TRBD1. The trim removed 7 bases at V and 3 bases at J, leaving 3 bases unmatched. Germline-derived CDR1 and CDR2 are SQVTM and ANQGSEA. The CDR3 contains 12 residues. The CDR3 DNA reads TGCAGCGGCCGGGACAGCTACAATGAGCAGTTCTTC. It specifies CSGRDSYNEQFF.

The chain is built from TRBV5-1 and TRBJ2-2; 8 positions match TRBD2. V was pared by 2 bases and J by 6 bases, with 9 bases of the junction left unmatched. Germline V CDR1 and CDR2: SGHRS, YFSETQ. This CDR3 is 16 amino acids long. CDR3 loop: CASSFLSSGSAGELFF. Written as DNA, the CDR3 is TGCGCCAGCAGCTTTCTTTCCAGCGGGAGTGCCGGGGAGCTGTTTTTT.

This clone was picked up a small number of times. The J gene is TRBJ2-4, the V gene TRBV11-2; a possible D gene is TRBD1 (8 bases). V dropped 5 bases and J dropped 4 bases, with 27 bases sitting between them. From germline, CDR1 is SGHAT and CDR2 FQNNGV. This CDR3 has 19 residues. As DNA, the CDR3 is TGTGCCAGCAGCACCCATGGGACAGGCCGACTTAGCGGGAAAAACATTCAGTACTTC. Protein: CASSTHGTGRLSGKNIQYF. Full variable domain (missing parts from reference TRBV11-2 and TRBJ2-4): EAGVAQSPRYKIIEKRQSVAFWCNPISGHATLYWYQQILGQGPKLLIQFQNNGVVDDSQLPKDRFSAERLKGVDSTLKIQPAKLEDSAVYLCASSTHGTGRLSGKNIQYFGAGTRLSVL.

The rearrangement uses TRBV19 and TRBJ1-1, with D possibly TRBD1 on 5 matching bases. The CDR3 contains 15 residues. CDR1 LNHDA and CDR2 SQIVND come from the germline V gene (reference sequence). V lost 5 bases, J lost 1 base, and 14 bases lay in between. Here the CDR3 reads CASSPRGSRNTEAFF. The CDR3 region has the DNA TGTGCCAGTAGTCCTAGGGGCAGTCGGAACACTGAAGCTTTCTTT.

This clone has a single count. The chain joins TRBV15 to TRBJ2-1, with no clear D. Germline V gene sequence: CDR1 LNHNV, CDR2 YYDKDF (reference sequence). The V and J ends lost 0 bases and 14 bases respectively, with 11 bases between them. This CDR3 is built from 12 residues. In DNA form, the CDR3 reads TGTGCCACCAGCAGAGAGTACTTTGATAAGTTCTTC. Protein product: CATSREYFDKFF.

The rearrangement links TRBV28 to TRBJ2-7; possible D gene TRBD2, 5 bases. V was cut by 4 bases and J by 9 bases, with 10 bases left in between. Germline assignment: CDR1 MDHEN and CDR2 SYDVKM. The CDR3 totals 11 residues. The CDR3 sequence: CASSSAEGQYF. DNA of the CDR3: TGTGCCAGCAGTTCCGCTGAGGGGCAGTACTTC.

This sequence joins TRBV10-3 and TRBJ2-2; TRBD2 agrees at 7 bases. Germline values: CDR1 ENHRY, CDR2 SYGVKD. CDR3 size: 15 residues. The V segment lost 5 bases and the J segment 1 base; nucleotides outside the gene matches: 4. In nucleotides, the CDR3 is TGTGCCATCAGTTTGGGACTAAAGAACACCGGGGAGCTGTTTTTT. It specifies CAISLGLKNTGELFF.

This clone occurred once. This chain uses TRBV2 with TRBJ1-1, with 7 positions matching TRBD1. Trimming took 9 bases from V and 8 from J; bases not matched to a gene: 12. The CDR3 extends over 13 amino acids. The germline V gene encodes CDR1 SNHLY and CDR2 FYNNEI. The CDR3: CASLQGGRLEAFF. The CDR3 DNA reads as TGTGCCAGTCTCCAGGGGGGAAGGCTCGAAGCTTTCTTT.

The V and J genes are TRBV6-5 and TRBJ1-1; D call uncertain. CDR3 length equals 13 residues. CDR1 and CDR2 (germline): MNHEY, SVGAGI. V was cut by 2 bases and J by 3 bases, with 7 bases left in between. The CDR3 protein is CASSYGGYTEAFF. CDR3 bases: TGTGCCAGCAGTTACGGAGGGTACACTGAAGCTTTCTTT.

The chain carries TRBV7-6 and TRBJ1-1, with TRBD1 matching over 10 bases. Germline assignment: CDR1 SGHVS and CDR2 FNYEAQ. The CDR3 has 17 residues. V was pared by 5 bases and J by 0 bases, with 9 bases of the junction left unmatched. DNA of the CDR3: TGTGCCAGCAGCGAGCGGGACAGGGGAGTACTGAACACTGAAGCTTTCTTT. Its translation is CASSERDRGVLNTEAFF.

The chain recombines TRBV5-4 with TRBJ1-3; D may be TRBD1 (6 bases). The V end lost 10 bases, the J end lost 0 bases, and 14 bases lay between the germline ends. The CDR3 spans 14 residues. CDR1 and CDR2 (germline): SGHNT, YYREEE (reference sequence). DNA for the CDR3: TGTGCCTTACTTCAGGGGCCCTCTGGAAACACCATATATTTT. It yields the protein CALLQGPSGNTIYF.